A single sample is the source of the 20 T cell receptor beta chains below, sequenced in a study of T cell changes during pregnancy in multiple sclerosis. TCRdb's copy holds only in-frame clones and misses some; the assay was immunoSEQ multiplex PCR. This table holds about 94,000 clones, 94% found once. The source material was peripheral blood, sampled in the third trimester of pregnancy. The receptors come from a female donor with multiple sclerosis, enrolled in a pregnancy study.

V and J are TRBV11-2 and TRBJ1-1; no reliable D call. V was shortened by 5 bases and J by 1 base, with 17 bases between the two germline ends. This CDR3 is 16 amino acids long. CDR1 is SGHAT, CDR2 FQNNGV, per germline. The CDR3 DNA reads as TGTGCCAGCAGCCCCCTCTGGCGGGAAGAGAACACTGAAGCTTTCTTT. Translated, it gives CASSPLWREENTEAFF.

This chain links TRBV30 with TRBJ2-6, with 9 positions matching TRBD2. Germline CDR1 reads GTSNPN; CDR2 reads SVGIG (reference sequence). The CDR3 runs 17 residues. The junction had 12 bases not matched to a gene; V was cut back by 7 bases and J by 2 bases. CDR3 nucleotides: TGTGCCTCCCTCATGCGCGGGAGGGGCGCTGGGGCCAACGTCCTGACTTTC. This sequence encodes CASLMRGRGAGANVLTF.

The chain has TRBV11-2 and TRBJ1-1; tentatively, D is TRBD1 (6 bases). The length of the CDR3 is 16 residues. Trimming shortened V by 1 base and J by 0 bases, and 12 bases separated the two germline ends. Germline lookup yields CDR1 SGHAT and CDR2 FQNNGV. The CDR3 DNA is TGTGCCAGCAGCTTAGGGGGGGGCACGTTGAACACTGAAGCTTTCTTT. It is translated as CASSLGGGTLNTEAFF. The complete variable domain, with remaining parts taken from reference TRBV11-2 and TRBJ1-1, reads EAGVAQSPRYKIIEKRQSVAFWCNPISGHATLYWYQQILGQGPKLLIQFQNNGVVDDSQLPKDRFSAERLKGVDSTLKIQPAKLEDSAVYLCASSLGGGTLNTEAFFGQGTRLTVV.

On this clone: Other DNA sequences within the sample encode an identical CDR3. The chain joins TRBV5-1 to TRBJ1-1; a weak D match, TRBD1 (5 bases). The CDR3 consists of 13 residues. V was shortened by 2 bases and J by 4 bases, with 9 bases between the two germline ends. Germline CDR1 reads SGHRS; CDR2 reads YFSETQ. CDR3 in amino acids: CASSLRGGTEAFF. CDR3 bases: TGCGCCAGCAGCTTAAGGGGAGGCACTGAAGCTTTCTTT.

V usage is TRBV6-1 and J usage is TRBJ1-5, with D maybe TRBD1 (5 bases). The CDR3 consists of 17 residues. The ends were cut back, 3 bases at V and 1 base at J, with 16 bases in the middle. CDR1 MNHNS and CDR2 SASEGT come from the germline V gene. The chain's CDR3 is CASSDMEGRGSNQPQHF. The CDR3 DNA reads TGTGCCAGCAGTGATATGGAGGGGCGGGGGAGCAATCAGCCCCAGCATTTT.

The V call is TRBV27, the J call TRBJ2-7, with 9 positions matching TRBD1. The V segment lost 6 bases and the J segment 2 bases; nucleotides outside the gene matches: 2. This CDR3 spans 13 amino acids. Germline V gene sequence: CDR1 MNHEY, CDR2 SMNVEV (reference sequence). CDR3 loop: CASRGTGPYEQYF. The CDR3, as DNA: TGTGCCAGCAGGGGGACAGGGCCCTACGAGCAGTACTTC.

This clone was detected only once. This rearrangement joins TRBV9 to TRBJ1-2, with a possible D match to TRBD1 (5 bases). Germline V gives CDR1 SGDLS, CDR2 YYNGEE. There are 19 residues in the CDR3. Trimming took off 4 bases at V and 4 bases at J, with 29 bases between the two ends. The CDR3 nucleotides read TGTGCCAGCAGCTCAAGGGGAGGGCAGACGTCTTTCGAGGCCTATGGCTACACCTTC. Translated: CASSSRGGQTSFEAYGYTF.

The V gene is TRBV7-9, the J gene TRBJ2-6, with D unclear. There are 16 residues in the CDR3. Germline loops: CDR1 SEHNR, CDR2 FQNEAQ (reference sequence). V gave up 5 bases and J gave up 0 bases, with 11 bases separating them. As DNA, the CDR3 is TGTGCCAGCAGCCCCGGAGATGCCTCTGGGGCCAACGTCCTGACTTTC. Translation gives CASSPGDASGANVLTF.

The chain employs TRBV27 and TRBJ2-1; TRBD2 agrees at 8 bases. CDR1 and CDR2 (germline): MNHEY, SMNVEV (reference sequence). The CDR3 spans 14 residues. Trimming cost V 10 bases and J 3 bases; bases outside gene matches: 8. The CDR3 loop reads CATSTGGGYNEQFF. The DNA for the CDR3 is TGTGCCACCTCGACGGGAGGGGGCTACAATGAGCAGTTCTTC.

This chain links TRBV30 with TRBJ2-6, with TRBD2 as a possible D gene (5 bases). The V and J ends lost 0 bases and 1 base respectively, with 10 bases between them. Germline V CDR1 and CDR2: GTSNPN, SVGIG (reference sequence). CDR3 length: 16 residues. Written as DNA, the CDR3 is TGTGCCTGGAGTGTACCACCGGGATCTGGGGCCAACGTCCTGACTTTC. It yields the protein CAWSVPPGSGANVLTF.

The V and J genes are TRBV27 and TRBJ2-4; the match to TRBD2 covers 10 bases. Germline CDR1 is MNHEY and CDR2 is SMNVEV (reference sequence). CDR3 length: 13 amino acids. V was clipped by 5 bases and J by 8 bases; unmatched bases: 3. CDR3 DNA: TGTGCCAGCAGTACTAGCGGGGCGGACATTCAGTACTTC. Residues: CASSTSGADIQYF.

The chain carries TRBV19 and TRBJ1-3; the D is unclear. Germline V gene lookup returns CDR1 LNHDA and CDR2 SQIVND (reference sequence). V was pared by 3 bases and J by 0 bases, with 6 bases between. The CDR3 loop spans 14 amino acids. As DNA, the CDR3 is TGTGCCAGTAGTATGAGGTACTCTGGAAACACCATATATTTT. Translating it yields CASSMRYSGNTIYF.

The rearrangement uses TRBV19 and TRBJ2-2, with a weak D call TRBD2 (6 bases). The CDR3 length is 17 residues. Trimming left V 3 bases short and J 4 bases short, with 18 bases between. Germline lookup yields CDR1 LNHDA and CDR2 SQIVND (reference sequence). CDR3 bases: TGTGCCAGTAGTATCCGGGAAGGAGGGGTCCCCACCGGGGAGCTGTTTTTT. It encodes CASSIREGGVPTGELFF.

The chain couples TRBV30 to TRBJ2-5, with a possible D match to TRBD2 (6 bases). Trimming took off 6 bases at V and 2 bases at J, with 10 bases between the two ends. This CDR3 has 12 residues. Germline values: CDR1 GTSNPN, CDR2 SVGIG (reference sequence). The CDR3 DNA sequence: TGTGCCTGTCGGGAGTTGCAAGAGACCCAGTACTTC. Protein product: CACRELQETQYF.

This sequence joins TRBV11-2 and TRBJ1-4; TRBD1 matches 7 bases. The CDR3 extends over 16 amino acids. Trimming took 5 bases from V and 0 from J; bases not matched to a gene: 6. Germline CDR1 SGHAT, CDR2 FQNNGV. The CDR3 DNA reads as TGTGCCAGCAGCCCCCGACAGGGTTCAACTAATGAAAAACTGTTTTTT. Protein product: CASSPRQGSTNEKLFF. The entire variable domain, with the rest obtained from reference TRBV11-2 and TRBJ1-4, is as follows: EAGVAQSPRYKIIEKRQSVAFWCNPISGHATLYWYQQILGQGPKLLIQFQNNGVVDDSQLPKDRFSAERLKGVDSTLKIQPAKLEDSAVYLCASSPRQGSTNEKLFFGSGTQLSVL.

The CDR3, as DNA: TGTGCCAGTAGTATCTCGGGACTGCCGATAACCGGGGAGCTGTTTTTT. It yields the protein CASSISGLPITGELFF. The V and J genes are TRBV19 and TRBJ2-2, with TRBD2 as a possible D gene (6 bases). Per germline, CDR1 LNHDA and CDR2 SQIVND (reference sequence). V was cut by 3 bases and J by 5 bases, with 16 bases left in between. This CDR3 is built from 16 residues.

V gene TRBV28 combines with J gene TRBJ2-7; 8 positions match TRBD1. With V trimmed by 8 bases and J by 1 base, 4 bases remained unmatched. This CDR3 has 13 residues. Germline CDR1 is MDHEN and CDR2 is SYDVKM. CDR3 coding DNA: TGTGCCAGCGGGGACAGGCCTTCCTACGAGCAGTACTTC. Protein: CASGDRPSYEQYF.

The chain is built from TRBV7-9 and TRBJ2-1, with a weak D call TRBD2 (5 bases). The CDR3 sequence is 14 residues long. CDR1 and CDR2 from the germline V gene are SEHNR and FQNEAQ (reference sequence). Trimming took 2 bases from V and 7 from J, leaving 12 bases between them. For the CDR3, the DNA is TGTGCCAGCAGCTTAAGGTGGGAGCGAAATGAGCAGTTCTTC. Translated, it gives CASSLRWERNEQFF.

CDR3 amino acids: CASGLFRAGGDEQFF. As DNA, the CDR3 is TGTGCTAGTGGTTTGTTCCGGGCAGGGGGCGATGAGCAGTTCTTC. V usage is TRBV12-5 and J usage is TRBJ2-1, with 8 bases matching TRBD1. Germline V gene data show CDR1 as LGHNT and CDR2 as FRNRAP. CDR3 size: 15 residues. Trimming cost V 2 bases and J 8 bases; bases outside gene matches: 8.

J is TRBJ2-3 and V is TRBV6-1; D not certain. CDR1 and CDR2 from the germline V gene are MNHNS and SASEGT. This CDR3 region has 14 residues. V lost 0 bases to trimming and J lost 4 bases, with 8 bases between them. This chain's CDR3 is CASSEALTADTQYF. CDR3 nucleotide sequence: TGTGCCAGCAGTGAAGCTCTAACTGCAGATACGCAGTATTTT.